The rows below give T cell receptor beta chains drawn from one sample of a study of CXCR3-negative and CXCR3-positive naive CD8 T cells. After re-calling the 5' RACE reads, TCRdb lists one entry per CDR3 protein, DNA absent. The sample totals approximately 49,000 distinct CDR3 sequences. The sample taken for sequencing was memory CD8+ T cells from blood. These receptors were collected from a human donor in good health. Some clones in this sample may be carry-over from other donors' samples. CDR3s include the opening cysteine and the closing phenylalanine or tryptophan. A row's size may be missing; if present it is once, few, many or a size class.

CDR3 protein,V gene,J gene,clone size
CASSSRGGEQFF,TRBV12-3/TRBV12-4,TRBJ2-1,-
CSVAGAGGELFF,TRBV29-1,TRBJ2-2,-
CASSDATSGAVGEQFF,TRBV25-1,TRBJ2-1,-
CASSEFGTGTTGELFF,TRBV25-1,TRBJ2-2,-
CASRLVPNSGELFF,TRBV12-2,TRBJ2-2,-
CASSHGQGYDHQETQYF,TRBV7-9,TRBJ2-5,-
CASSFGTHYEQYF,TRBV6-2/TRBV6-3,TRBJ2-7,medium-sized
CASRAGNTIYF,TRBV5-1,TRBJ1-3,-
CASVGGQGSQPQHF,TRBV19,TRBJ1-5,-
CASSLKEDQPQHF,TRBV19,TRBJ1-5,-
CASTGQVSSEQFF,TRBV11-3,TRBJ2-1,-
CASSPGPGNEKLFF,TRBV7-2,TRBJ1-4,-
CSARDDEKPYNEQFF,TRBV20-1,TRBJ2-1,-
CASSLGGGNTEAFF,TRBV6-6,TRBJ1-1,-
CSVEDETPYEQYF,TRBV29-1,TRBJ2-7,-
CASSLSAAYEQYF,TRBV28,TRBJ2-7,-
CASSQGWELPLSNQPQHF,TRBV4-2,TRBJ1-5,-
CSARGLAASYNEQFF,TRBV20-1,TRBJ2-1,-
CASSRLAGGADTQYF,TRBV5-1,TRBJ2-3,-
CASSQVQGARNEQFF,TRBV4-1,TRBJ2-1,-
CASSATSVTDTQYF,TRBV6-4,TRBJ2-3,medium-sized
CASSALLGPTIYF,TRBV7-9,TRBJ1-3,-
CAAGERVLGYTF,TRBV25-1,TRBJ1-2,-
CASSLLNTDTQYF,TRBV5-4,TRBJ2-3,-
CASSYGNPDYNSPLHF,TRBV6-2/TRBV6-3,TRBJ1-6,-
CASSEPRDQETQYF,TRBV2,TRBJ2-5,-
CASSPPYPRLAGGPSTDTQYF,TRBV6-5,TRBJ2-3,-
CASSYGVDEQYF,TRBV6-2/TRBV6-3,TRBJ2-7,-
CSARAYRESGYGYTF,TRBV20-1,TRBJ1-2,-
CASSARTGFERELAKNIQYF,TRBV13,TRBJ2-4,-
CASSFGGTGELFF,TRBV12-3/TRBV12-4,TRBJ2-2,-